The next 30 T cell receptor beta chains were all read from a single sample in a study of blood T cell repertoires in COVID-19 (TCRdb year 2020). Library preparation employed the immunoSEQ multiplex PCR assay. In TCRdb, the immuneACCESS table is reduced to in-frame sequences with V and J assigned. These tables do not hold every clone; where another copy was compared, an unresolved V gene accounts for under half, and the others remain unexplained. Recorded for this sample are approximately 270,000 clones; almost 90% of them occurred a single time. Together, the top ten hold 1.3% to 1.5% of the sample. Source material: peripheral blood. These receptors originate from a man aged 80 or over with acute or convalescent COVID-19.

CDR3: CASSPGVGEKGEETQYF. The DNA of the CDR3 is TGTGCCAGCTCACCAGGTGTGGGGGAGAAGGGGGAAGAGACCCAGTACTTC. The chain employs TRBV18 and TRBJ2-5; D is possibly TRBD1 (6 bases). Deletions cut 2 bases from V and 3 bases from J, with 19 bases between. This CDR3 is 17 amino acids long. Germline V CDR1 and CDR2: KGHSH, LQKENI.

This clone was observed once. V gene TRBV27 combines with J gene TRBJ2-3, with D possibly TRBD1 on 6 matching bases. The germline gives CDR1 MNHEY, CDR2 SMNVEV (reference sequence). V lost 4 bases, J lost 5 bases, and 10 bases lay in between. This CDR3 spans 13 amino acids. CDR3 residues: CASSSGALDTQYF. The CDR3 DNA reads TGTGCCAGCAGTTCAGGGGCCCTAGATACGCAGTATTTT.

This chain uses TRBV2 with TRBJ2-5; TRBD1 aligns across 10 bases. The CDR3 loop spans 14 amino acids. The germline gives CDR1 SNHLY, CDR2 FYNNEI. The J segment lost 6 bases and the V segment lost 7 bases, leaving 8 bases of the junction unmatched. The CDR3 region has the DNA TGTGCCAGCAATGGGGACAGGGGATGGCAGACCCAGTACTTC. Translated: CASNGDRGWQTQYF.

V and J are TRBV19 and TRBJ1-1; tentative D call: TRBD1 (5 bases). This CDR3 contains 14 residues. CDR1 and CDR2 from the germline V gene are LNHDA and SQIVND (reference sequence). The V and J ends lost 5 bases and 3 bases respectively, with 13 bases between them. Here the CDR3 DNA reads TGTGCCAGTAGTCCGGGCACGGGGGACACTGAAGCTTTCTTT. Amino acid sequence: CASSPGTGDTEAFF.

This chain links TRBV4-3 with TRBJ2-7; 10 bases map to TRBD2. The junction had 9 bases not matched to a gene; V was cut back by 3 bases and J by 1 base. CDR1 is LGHNA and CDR2 is YSLEER in the germline V gene. The CDR3 has 17 residues. CDR3 residues: CASSHGLSGGASYEQYF. CDR3 coding DNA: TGCGCCAGCAGCCATGGTCTCAGCGGGGGGGCATCCTACGAGCAGTACTTC.

This chain joins TRBV5-6 and TRBJ1-1; 7 bases are a match to TRBD1. The CDR3 loop spans 16 amino acids. Germline loops: CDR1 SGHDT, CDR2 YYEEEE. The V segment lost 1 base and the J segment 5 bases; nucleotides outside the gene matches: 11. Here the CDR3 DNA reads TGTGCCAGCAGCTTGAGGCCAGGGGGGAGTAGAACTGAAGCTTTCTTT. It specifies CASSLRPGGSRTEAFF.

The gene calls are TRBV3-1 (or the pseudogene TRBV3-2) and TRBJ1-4; 9 nucleotides line up with TRBD1. J was trimmed by 5 bases and V by 4 bases; bases with no gene match: 8. The CDR3 length is 16 residues. Germline CDR1 and CDR2: LGHDT and YNNKEL (reference sequence). The CDR3 DNA follows: TGTGCCAGCAGCCCGTCCTTTGGGACAGGGAATGAAAAACTGTTTTTT. This translates into CASSPSFGTGNEKLFF.

This sequence joins TRBV5-4 and TRBJ2-3, with 8 bases that match TRBD1. Unmatched junction bases numbered 7, after V lost 3 bases and J lost 1 base. CDR1 SGHNT and CDR2 YYREEE come from the germline V gene (reference sequence). The CDR3 runs 16 residues. This CDR3 reads CASSSPWTGRTDTQYF. In DNA form, the CDR3 reads TGTGCCAGCAGCTCCCCTTGGACAGGGCGCACAGATACGCAGTATTTT.

The CDR3 is CASTRGRWNNEQFF. For the CDR3, the DNA is TGTGCCAGCACCCGCGGCAGATGGAACAATGAGCAGTTCTTC. The chain links TRBV9 to TRBJ2-1; D unclear. CDR3 length: 14 amino acids. Trimming took off 6 bases at V and 5 bases at J, with 15 bases between the two ends. Germline CDR1 and CDR2: SGDLS and YYNGEE.

The V and J genes are TRBV20-1 and TRBJ1-4; D gene unclear. This CDR3 region has 14 residues. The germline V gene has CDR1 DFQATT and CDR2 SNEGSKA (reference sequence). V lost 3 bases to trimming and J lost 7 bases, with 15 bases between them. In DNA form, the CDR3 reads TGCAGTGCTAGTATTGGTGGCCCCTTTGAAAAACTGTTTTTT. It translates to CSASIGGPFEKLFF.

This clone was observed a few times. V usage is TRBV7-2 and J usage is TRBJ2-2; 7 bases map to TRBD2. With 2 bases clipped from V and 4 bases from J, the junction kept 13 bases outside the gene matches. Germline V lookup: CDR1 SGHTA, CDR2 FQGNSA. This CDR3 region has 18 residues. CDR3 amino acids: CASSLTYVGGRGTGELFF. The DNA for the CDR3 is TGTGCCAGCAGCTTAACCTACGTGGGAGGGAGGGGCACCGGGGAGCTGTTTTTT.

Concerning this clone itself: One junction end does not reproduce the germline sequence, and a read error may be involved. The chain combines TRBV28 with TRBJ1-1; the D gene is possibly TRBD1 (5 bases). This CDR3 comprises 14 residues. Germline V gives CDR1 MDHEN, CDR2 SYDVKM. CDR3 sequence: CASSLGRGNAEAFF. Here the CDR3 DNA reads TGTGCCAGCAGTTTAGGGCGGGGGAACGCTGAAGCTTTCTTT.

This CDR3 is CASSQGQGSTNEKLFF. The CDR3 bases are TGTGCCAGCAGCCAGGGACAGGGTTCAACTAATGAAAAACTGTTTTTT. This sequence joins TRBV7-6 and TRBJ1-4, with 9 bases that match TRBD1. Germline V lookup: CDR1 SGHVS, CDR2 FNYEAQ. The V segment lost 5 bases and the J segment 0 bases; nucleotides outside the gene matches: 4. The CDR3 spans 16 residues.

V and J are TRBV3-1 (or the pseudogene TRBV3-2) and TRBJ2-1; 8 bases are a match to TRBD1. This CDR3 has 15 amino acids. Germline-derived CDR1 and CDR2 are LGHDT and YNNKEL (reference sequence). With 2 bases clipped from V and 6 bases from J, the junction kept 6 bases outside the gene matches. This chain's CDR3 is CASSQTRTGSNEQFF. The CDR3 nucleotides read TGTGCCAGCAGCCAAACCCGGACAGGGTCCAATGAGCAGTTCTTC.

The chain uses TRBV18 and TRBJ1-2; 8 bases are a match to TRBD1. The germline V gene encodes CDR1 KGHSH and CDR2 LQKENI. V lost 5 bases and J lost 8; bases outside the gene matches: 7. This CDR3 is 13 amino acids long. The CDR3 spells CASSSQTGEGYTF. Here the CDR3 DNA reads TGTGCCAGCTCATCACAGACAGGGGAAGGCTACACCTTC.

Of note for this clone: The same CDR3 can be traced to other DNA sequences in this sample. CDR3 protein: CASSQGAGNTIYF. The DNA for the CDR3 is TGTGCCAGCAGCCAGGGAGCTGGAAACACCATATATTTT. The rearrangement joins TRBV3-1 (or the pseudogene TRBV3-2) to TRBJ1-3; D is unresolved. Trimming took 3 bases from V and 2 from J, leaving 5 bases between them. Germline assignment: CDR1 LGHDT and CDR2 YNNKEL (reference sequence). The CDR3 loop spans 13 amino acids.

The genes are TRBV7-2 and TRBJ2-3; possibly TRBD1 for D (5 bases). Trimming removed 8 bases from V and 2 bases from J, with 17 bases in between. This CDR3 is 15 amino acids long. The V gene's germline CDR1 is SGHTA and CDR2 FQGNSA. In DNA, the CDR3 is TGTGCCAGCCGAAAAAGGGGATTAACCACAGATACGCAGTATTTT. This encodes CASRKRGLTTDTQYF. The entire variable domain, with the rest obtained from reference TRBV7-2 and TRBJ2-3, is as follows: GAGVSQSPSNKVTEKGKDVELRCDPISGHTALYWYRQSLGQGLEFLIYFQGNSAPDKSGLPSDRFSAERTGGSVSTLTIQRTQQEDSAVYLCASRKRGLTTDTQYFGPGTRLTVL.

The sample holds one count of this clone. The chain uses TRBV19 and TRBJ2-1, with TRBD2 matching 14 bases. Germline lookup yields CDR1 LNHDA and CDR2 SQIVND (reference sequence). Trimming removed 4 bases from V and 2 bases from J; junction bases left unmatched: 1. The CDR3 runs to 16 residues. In DNA form, the CDR3 reads TGTGCCAGTAGTAGGACTAGCGGGAGGCCCTACAATGAGCAGTTCTTC. Its protein is CASSRTSGRPYNEQFF. Looking up the rest from reference TRBV19 and TRBJ2-1 gives the full variable domain: DGGITQSPKYLFRKEGQNVTLSCEQNLNHDAMYWYRQDPGQGLRLIYYSQIVNDFQKGDIAEGYSVSREKKESFPLTVTSAQKNPTAFYLCASSRTSGRPYNEQFFGPGTRLTVL.

The rearrangement joins TRBV7-2 to TRBJ2-2; 13 nucleotides line up with TRBD2. Germline V CDR1 and CDR2: SGHTA, FQGNSA. The junction had 1 base not matched to a gene; V was cut back by 0 bases and J by 6 bases. The CDR3 length is 16 residues. CDR3 sequence reads: CASSLALAGGPGELFF. Written as DNA, the CDR3 is TGTGCCAGCAGCTTAGCACTAGCGGGAGGGCCCGGGGAGCTGTTTTTT.

This clone showed up just once. The genes are TRBV4-1 and TRBJ1-4; D not certain. The germline CDR1 and CDR2 sequences are MGHRA and YSYEKL. The V end lost 0 bases, the J end lost 10 bases, and 18 bases lay between the germline ends. There are 16 residues in the CDR3. The DNA for the CDR3 is TGCGCCAGCAGCCAAGATCGGACTTTATGGGTAGGAAAACTGTTTTTT. It codes for CASSQDRTLWVGKLFF.

This clone was counted only a few times. This chain links TRBV18 with TRBJ1-2; perhaps TRBD1 as D (5 bases). The CDR3 is 15 residues long. Germline V lookup: CDR1 KGHSH, CDR2 LQKENI. V was pared by 0 bases and J by 3 bases, with 11 bases between. CDR3 bases: TGTGCCAGCTCACCACCGGGTACCAGGGACTATGGCTACACCTTC. It is translated as CASSPPGTRDYGYTF.

The J gene is TRBJ1-5, the V gene TRBV7-9; D gene uncertain. Germline V gives CDR1 SEHNR, CDR2 FQNEAQ (reference sequence). The CDR3 has 12 residues. The V end lost 4 bases, the J end lost 3 bases, and 4 bases lay between the germline ends. CDR3 in amino acids: CASSSTNQPQHF. Written as DNA, the CDR3 is TGTGCCAGCAGCTCTACCAATCAGCCCCAGCATTTT.

The V gene is TRBV6-5, the J gene TRBJ1-2; perhaps TRBD1 as D (5 bases). CDR3 size: 15 residues. Germline V lookup: CDR1 MNHEY, CDR2 SVGAGI. V lost 0 bases and J lost 7, with 15 bases in between. The CDR3 DNA sequence: TGTGCCAGCAGTTACTCGTTCCGGGGGAGTGGTGGCTACACCTTC. Protein: CASSYSFRGSGGYTF.

The rearrangement joins TRBV18 to TRBJ2-1; no firm D call. CDR1 is KGHSH, CDR2 LQKENI, per germline. The CDR3 length is 14 residues. Trimming took off 2 bases at V and 5 bases at J, with 10 bases between the two ends. The CDR3 DNA is TGTGCCAGCTCACCAGCGAATAGAGACAATGAGCAGTTCTTC. It specifies CASSPANRDNEQFF.

The chain carries TRBV3-1 (or the pseudogene TRBV3-2) and TRBJ1-6; D perhaps matches TRBD1 (6 bases). The length of the CDR3 is 17 residues. Germline CDR1 and CDR2: LGHDT and YNNKEL (reference sequence). Trimming stripped 5 bases from V and 0 bases from J, with 14 bases between. The CDR3 region is CASSGRGTSSYNSPLHF. In DNA, the CDR3 is TGTGCCAGCAGCGGCCGAGGGACAAGCTCCTATAATTCACCCCTCCACTTT.

This chain connects TRBV7-2 to TRBJ2-7; tentatively, D is TRBD2 (6 bases). Per germline, CDR1 SGHTA and CDR2 FQGNSA. Trimming shortened V by 4 bases and J by 1 base, and 26 bases separated the two germline ends. The CDR3 is 19 residues long. Written as DNA, the CDR3 is TGTGCCAGCAGCTCCCAGGGCCGCCGCGGTCGCGCGGGATCCTACGAGCAGTACTTC. It specifies CASSSQGRRGRAGSYEQYF. Variable domain in full (rest from reference TRBV7-2 and TRBJ2-7): GAGVSQSPSNKVTEKGKDVELRCDPISGHTALYWYRQSLGQGLEFLIYFQGNSAPDKSGLPSDRFSAERTGGSVSTLTIQRTQQEDSAVYLCASSSQGRRGRAGSYEQYFGPGTRLTVT.

This clone occurred a few times. This chain links TRBV11-2 with TRBJ2-7, with 7 bases fitting TRBD1. J lost 4 bases, V lost 4 bases, and 4 bases had no gene match. There are 13 residues in the CDR3. Germline loops: CDR1 SGHAT, CDR2 FQNNGV. The DNA for the CDR3 is TGTGCCAGCAGCTCGGGACAGAAGTACGAGCAGTACTTC. Protein: CASSSGQKYEQYF.

CDR3 region: CASSPLSAGTSAGELFF. The CDR3 region has the DNA TGTGCCAGCAGCCCGCTCTCCGCCGGGACTAGCGCCGGGGAGCTGTTTTTT. This rearrangement joins TRBV7-7 to TRBJ2-2, with 10 bases fitting TRBD2. Losses at the gene ends were 5 bases for V and 6 bases for J; bases not matched to a gene: 12. Germline V CDR1 and CDR2: SSHAT, FNYEAQ (reference sequence). The CDR3 has 17 amino acids.

The chain carries TRBV5-5 and TRBJ1-5, with 7 bases matching TRBD1. The CDR3 length is 13 residues. From germline, CDR1 is SGHKS and CDR2 YYEKEE (reference sequence). The J segment lost 5 bases and the V segment lost 3 bases, leaving 2 bases of the junction unmatched. Here the CDR3 reads CASSWDSDQPQHF. The CDR3 nucleotides read TGTGCCAGCAGCTGGGACAGTGATCAGCCCCAGCATTTT. Looking up the rest from reference TRBV5-5 and TRBJ1-5 gives the full variable domain: DAGVTQSPTHLIKTRGQQVTLRCSPISGHKSVSWYQQVLGQGPQFIFQYYEKEERGRGNFPDRFSARQFPNYSSELNVNALLLGDSALYLCASSWDSDQPQHFGDGTRLSIL.

This sequence joins TRBV28 and TRBJ2-7; TRBD2 is a possible D gene (6 bases). The CDR3 contains 11 residues. Germline V CDR1 and CDR2: MDHEN, SYDVKM. Between the trimmed V and J ends, which lost 6 bases and 6 bases, there was a span of 9 bases. The CDR3 loop is CASREGFEQYF. The CDR3 region has the DNA TGTGCCAGCAGGGAGGGGTTCGAGCAGTACTTC.